What follows describes a single T cell receptor beta chain. The CDR3 length is 16 residues. V shed 3 bases and J 3 bases; nucleotides not matched to a gene: 1. CDR1 is LGHDT and CDR2 is YNNKEL in the germline V gene (reference sequence). Repertoires were generated with immunoSEQ multiplex PCR, while TCRdb's copy carries only in-frame clones and drops some. The sample shows some 140,000 clones, around nine tenths of them seen only once. This sample is drawn from a study of control samples from healthy donors and cancer patients. This receptor was identified in a man aged 45-60 years with head and neck cancer. The V call is TRBV3-1 (or the pseudogene TRBV3-2), the J call TRBJ2-2; 13 nucleotides match TRBD2. Specimen: PBMCs. This chain's CDR3 is CASSQGLAGYTGELFF. In DNA form, the CDR3 reads TGTGCCAGCAGCCAGGGACTAGCGGGGTACACCGGGGAGCTGTTTTTT.